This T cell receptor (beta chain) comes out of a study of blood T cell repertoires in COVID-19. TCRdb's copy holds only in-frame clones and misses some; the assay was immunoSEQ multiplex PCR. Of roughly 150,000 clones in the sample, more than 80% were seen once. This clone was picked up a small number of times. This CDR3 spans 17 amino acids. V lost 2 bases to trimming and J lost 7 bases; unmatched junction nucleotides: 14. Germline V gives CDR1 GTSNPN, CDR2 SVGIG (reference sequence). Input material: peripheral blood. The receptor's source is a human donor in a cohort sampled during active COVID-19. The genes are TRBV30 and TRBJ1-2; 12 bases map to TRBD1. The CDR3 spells CAWSLGTGGAVRGGYTF. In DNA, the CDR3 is TGTGCCTGGAGTCTCGGGACAGGGGGCGCGGTGCGCGGTGGCTACACCTTC. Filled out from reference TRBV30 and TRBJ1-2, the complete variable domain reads SQTIHQWPATLVQPVGSPLSLECTVEGTSNPNLYWYRQAAGRGLQLLFYSVGIGQISSEVPQNLSASRPQDRQFILSSKKLLLSDSGFYLCAWSLGTGGAVRGGYTFGSGTRLTVV.